The T cell receptor (beta chain) described here comes from a study of naive and memory T cell subsets (dated by TCRdb to 2016 to 2017). Notes on the research overall: An open-source, UMI-based TCR alpha and beta sequencing pipeline was applied to sorted naive and memory peripheral blood T cell subsets. IgG serology results and the functional CMV T cell responses were in complete agreement. RNA was DNase-treated and reverse transcribed with TCR constant-region primers, mostly using SuperScript III.

V is pruned by 3 bases and J by 8 bases, leaving 10 bases of the junction without a gene match. The CDR3 goes from the cysteine to the phenylalanine over 16 residues. Solely the CDR3 DNA is kept, with 48 bases framed from the first base. CDR1 and CDR2 were assigned from the germline V gene as MGHRA and YSYEKL. Results the study describes overall, beyond this receptor: After error correction, over 90% of naive TCR sequences appeared only once, giving much steeper abundance distributions than memory subsets. In both CD4 and CD8 cells, the Gini index increased while Shannon and inverse Simpson diversity decreased from naive through CM, EM and EMRA. A few larger clonotypes were found in naive repertoires, especially CD8, and these larger clonotypes were possibly memory cells re-expressing CD45RA. RNA-based TCR counts may be affected by expression changes linked to T cell activation and differentiation. No ground truth was available to validate the repertoire findings for the naive and memory subsets. Single alpha or beta chain sequences, rather than paired alpha/beta receptors, were used to define clonotypes. A power law was followed by TCR abundance, with an exponent that differed between naive and memory subsets but was consistent across the three individuals.

TCR alpha and beta chain libraries were amplified separately from the second PCR step onward. CMV status of each donor was established by measuring IFNgamma production from CD4+ T cells after fresh PBMCs were stimulated overnight with CMV viral lysate. CD4 T cells were positively selected with Miltenyi beads, followed by positive selection of CD8 T cells from the CD4-negative fraction. Cells were stained for CD3, CD4, CD8, CD45RA, CD27 and a live/dead dye and were sorted on a BD Aria II into four subsets based on CD45RA and CD27. Blood was obtained from three healthy volunteers, and the blood from each volunteer was fractionated into CD4 and CD8 T cells and subsequently into four differentiation subsets. Around 110 ml of peripheral blood was taken from each donor, and PBMC were separated by density-gradient centrifugation on Ficoll-Paque PLUS. Sorted cells were lysed in RLT buffer, and RNA was extracted with a Qiagen RNeasy kit and stored at -80°C.

This clonotype was seen more than once but under ten times. Its antigen remains undetermined. There are no base qualities to consult, and no much larger clone falls within one base. Libraries came from UMI-ligation and nested PCR. The beta constant-region primer was an equimolar mix of two oligonucleotides covering both TRBC1 and TRBC2. A single-stranded oligonucleotide carrying the SP2 primer and a 12-nucleotide UMI was ligated to the 3' end of the cDNA by T4 RNA ligase 1. The ligated cDNA went through four rounds of PCR with nested alpha and beta constant-region primers together with the SP2 primer. Incubation of the ligation reaction was carried out at 16 degrees C for roughly 18-24 hours. PCR2 was typically performed as a SYBR Green qPCR and was stopped at a predetermined threshold so that over-amplification was prevented. Every purification after the first one was done using Agencourt AMPure XP magnetic beads. Library amounts were measured by Qubit and library quality was assessed on a TapeStation, where the main peak was expected at around 650 bp. Sequencing of the pooled libraries was done on an Illumina MiSeq using v2 2x251 paired-end kits, which typically yielded roughly 0.85-2.3 million reads per sample. Each sample library was pooled at approximately 4.2 nM, and roughly 4.5-8% PhiX was included to improve cluster recognition. On the authors' methods: Decombinator assigned V and J genes to Demultiplexor-processed FASTQ reads by tag matching, allowing a single base-pair mismatch. UMIs were used by Collapsinator to correct both sequencing errors and frequency errors arising from PCR heterogeneity. TCRs were translated and CDR3s were extracted from the conserved cysteine to the FGXG phenylalanine by CDR3Translator, with non-productive sequences being flagged. Gini, Shannon entropy and inverse Simpson indices were calculated on repertoires that had been subsampled to equal numbers of UMI-defined TCRs. Within the linear range, a power law was fitted by maximum likelihood to the distributions of clonotype abundance. On one naive CD8 sample, the pipeline and MIGEC gave similar UMI counts, unique TCR numbers and clonal distributions. One analysis removed from the naive repertoire any naive TCRs that were also present in any memory subset from the same donor. A set of several thousand CMV-associated CDR3 sequences, compiled from VDJdb and a published dataset, was used to search the repertoires. Using fastp trimming at Q25 and MiXCR clonotype assembly, TCRdb reanalyzed the public sequencing data and kept in-frame beta chains. CDR3 protein duplicates are merged, each entry listing the most common genes and DNA. The V and J calls here are based on TCRdb, not the publication. Within this sample are around 160,000 distinct CDR3 sequences, with about a sixth of them counted one time only. Around 0.14% of the sample belongs to the ten largest clones.

The rearrangement joined TRBV4-1 to TRBJ1-6; TRBD1 lines up with 7 middle nucleotides. The source material was naive CD4+ T cells from blood. The cell subset or site label here, explained by the study, means: naive T cells, CD45RA high CD27+. This sequence originates from a human donor in good health. CDR3 sequence: CASSQAVTGVDSPLHF. The bases are TGCGCCAGCAGCCAGGCTGTTACAGGGGTGGATTCACCCCTCCACTTT.